The rows below give T cell receptor beta chains drawn from one sample of a study of blood T cell repertoires in COVID-19. The table came from immunoSEQ multiplex PCR; TCRdb's copy has only in-frame clones and leaves some out. The sample shows around 280,000 clones, over 80% of them seen only once. The sample consisted of peripheral blood. These receptors originate from a woman aged 50 to 65 with active or convalescent COVID-19. The CDR3 runs from the conserved cysteine through the conserved F or W. A D gene is named only where the DNA matches it firmly. Where a row states a size, it is once, few, many or the class of an expanded clone; other rows omit it.

cdr3_aa cdr3_nt j_call v_call clone_size d_call
CSVPPPGGGFYNEQFF TGCAGCGTCCCCCCCCCGGGGGGGGGTTTCTACAATGAGCAGTTCTTC TRBJ2-1 TRBV29-1 - TRBD2
CASSQDAVGAGYNEQFF TGTGCCAGCAGCCAAGATGCCGTGGGGGCGGGCTACAATGAGCAGTTCTTC TRBJ2-1 TRBV3-1/TRBV3-2 once -
CASSSPTGANVLTF TGTGCCAGCAGTTCCCCTACTGGGGCCAACGTCCTGACTTTC TRBJ2-6 TRBV28 - -
CASSLSGNMNTEAFF TGCGCCAGCAGCTTGTCGGGGAACATGAACACTGAAGCTTTCTTT TRBJ1-1 TRBV5-1 - -
CAISEGGSSSYEQYF TGTGCCATCAGTGAAGGCGGGTCGAGCTCCTACGAGCAGTACTTC TRBJ2-7 TRBV10-3 - -
CASSLGTNNEKLFF TGTGCCAGTAGTTTGGGGACTAATAATGAAAAACTGTTTTTT TRBJ1-4 TRBV19 - -
CASGTGGYEQYF TGTGCCAGCGGGACAGGGGGCTACGAGCAGTACTTC TRBJ2-7 TRBV19 many TRBD1
CASSGGQNYGYTF TGTGCCAGCAGTGGCGGGCAGAACTATGGCTACACCTTC TRBJ1-2 TRBV2 - -
CASSPRTTVAQETQYF TGTGCCAGTAGTCCACGCACGACAGTGGCGCAAGAGACCCAGTACTTC TRBJ2-5 TRBV19 few -
CASSSTSGRSYEQYF TGTGCCAGCAGCTCAACTAGCGGGAGATCCTACGAGCAGTACTTC TRBJ2-7 TRBV7-2 - TRBD2
CASVRDRSNQPQHF TGTGCCAGCGTGCGGGACCGTAGCAATCAGCCCCAGCATTTT TRBJ1-5 TRBV2 - -